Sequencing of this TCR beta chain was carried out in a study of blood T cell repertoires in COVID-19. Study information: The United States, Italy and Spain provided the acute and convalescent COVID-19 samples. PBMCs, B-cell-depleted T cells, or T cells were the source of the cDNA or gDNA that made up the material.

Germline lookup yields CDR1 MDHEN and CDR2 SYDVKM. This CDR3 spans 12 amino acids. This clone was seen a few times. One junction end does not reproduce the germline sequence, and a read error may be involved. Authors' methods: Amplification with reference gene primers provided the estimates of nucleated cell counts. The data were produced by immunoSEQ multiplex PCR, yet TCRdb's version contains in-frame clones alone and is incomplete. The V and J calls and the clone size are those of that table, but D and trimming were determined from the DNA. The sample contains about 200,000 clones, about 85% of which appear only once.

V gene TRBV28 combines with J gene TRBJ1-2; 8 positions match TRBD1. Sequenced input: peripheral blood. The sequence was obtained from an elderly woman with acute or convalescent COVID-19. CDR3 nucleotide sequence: TGTGCCAGCAGTTTACCAGACAGGGGCTTTAACTTC. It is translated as CASSLPDRGFNF.